These 13 T cell receptor beta chains were all obtained from the same sample, sequenced in a study of CD8+CD57+ T cells in acquired aplastic anemia. The TCR beta profiling, which covered VDJ combination and CDR3 sequence, was carried out using genomic DNA as the template. TCRdb called the reads again in MiXCR, with one record for every CDR3 protein. The data contain 100,000 to 150,000 distinct CDR3 sequences, about 40% of them seen just once; the ten biggest clones take up about 2.4%. Whoever was chosen for sequencing had shown CD8+CD57+ cell expansion by flow cytometry. The specimen was sorted CD4+, CD8+, or CD8+CD57+ T cells (not recorded which) from PBMCs. The origin of the receptors is a human donor with aplastic anemia.

This clonotype came up many times. This chain connects TRBV6-5 to TRBJ1-2; D call uncertain. Germline-derived CDR1 and CDR2 are MNHEY and SVGAGI. The CDR3 covers 13 residues. Trimming stripped 0 bases from V and 5 bases from J, with 7 bases between. The CDR3 region is CASSYSREYGYTF. For the CDR3, the DNA is TGTGCCAGCAGTTACTCGCGAGAGTATGGCTACACCTTC.

Points on this clonotype: The conserved phenylalanine or tryptophan normally closing the CDR3 is absent here, so this likely arose from a read error. The chain uses TRBV12-3 or TRBV12-4 and TRBJ1-4, with 9 bases matching TRBD1. After removal of 3 bases from V and 5 bases from J, the junction contained 1 base not matched to a gene. The CDR3 runs 14 residues. CDR3 loop: CASSLGTGNEKLFS. The CDR3 DNA reads TGTGCCAGCAGTTTGGGGACAGGGAATGAAAAACTGTTTTCT.

This clonotype was seen repeatedly, ten times or more. The chain carries TRBV7-8 and TRBJ2-5; possible D gene TRBD2, 7 bases. CDR1 and CDR2 (germline): SGHVS, FQNEAQ. Trimming removed 7 bases at V and 5 bases at J, with 17 bases between. The CDR3 has 14 amino acids. This CDR3 is CASTPGGGEETQYF. The CDR3 coding sequence is TGTGCCAGCACCCCTGGCGGGGGCGAGGAGACCCAGTACTTC.

This clonotype was counted many times. V is TRBV3-1 and J is TRBJ2-7, with TRBD2 matching over 8 bases. Germline loops: CDR1 LGHDT, CDR2 YNNKEL (reference sequence). J lost 0 bases, V lost 1 base, and 2 bases had no gene match. The CDR3 is 15 amino acids. The DNA of the CDR3 is TGTGCCAGCAGCCAAGGGCTAGCGGGCTCCTACGAGCAGTACTTC. This sequence encodes CASSQGLAGSYEQYF.

Many counts were recorded for this clonotype. This chain joins TRBV6-5 and TRBJ1-2; D is possibly TRBD1 (5 bases). The V end was cut by 2 bases, the J end by 6 bases, with 13 bases between. This CDR3 is built from 14 residues. Germline V lookup: CDR1 MNHEY, CDR2 SVGAGI. The CDR3 spells CASSYQAGKNGYTF. CDR3 in DNA: TGTGCCAGCAGTTACCAGGCAGGGAAGAATGGCTACACCTTC.

This rearrangement joins TRBV10-1 to TRBJ1-5, with D maybe TRBD1 (5 bases). V was pared by 4 bases and J by 6 bases, with 10 bases between. CDR1 and CDR2 (germline): WNHNN, SYGVQD (reference sequence). The CDR3 is 13 amino acids. Written as DNA, the CDR3 is TGCGCCAGCAGTGCCTACCAGGGTCAGCCCCAGCATTTT. Its translation is CASSAYQGQPQHF.

This clonotype was counted only a few times. It may be a read error: a sequence one base away is much more abundant. The CDR3 loop is CATSDPLDGHLTQHF. Here the CDR3 DNA reads TGTGCCACCAGTGATCCTCTGGACGGCCATTTGACCCAGCATTTT. J is TRBJ1-5 and V is TRBV24-1; D is uncertain. Trimming took off 3 bases at V and 11 bases at J, with 19 bases between the two ends. Germline-derived CDR1 and CDR2 are KGHDR and SFDVKD. CDR3 length: 15 amino acids.

There are many counts of this clonotype. This chain joins TRBV2 and TRBJ1-3; the D gene is possibly TRBD1 (5 bases). Germline V gene lookup returns CDR1 SNHLY and CDR2 FYNNEI. Trimming removed 8 bases from V and 6 bases from J, with 14 bases in between. This CDR3 is 13 amino acids long. The CDR3 nucleotides read TGTGCCAGCGGTTCAGGGAATTCAAACACCATATATTTT. It encodes CASGSGNSNTIYF.

This clonotype was counted many times. The chain joins TRBV7-9 to TRBJ1-3; D remains unclear. The germline V and J ends were trimmed by 5 bases and 1 base, with 15 bases remaining between them. Germline values: CDR1 SEHNR, CDR2 FQNEAQ (reference sequence). CDR3 length: 16 amino acids. The CDR3 spells CASSHLADSSGNTIYF. The CDR3 region has the DNA TGTGCCAGCAGCCATTTAGCGGATTCTTCTGGAAACACCATATATTTT. Supplemented by reference TRBV7-9 and TRBJ1-3, the full variable domain reads DTGVSQNPRHKITKRGQNVTFRCDPISEHNRLYWYRQTLGQGPEFLTYFQNEAQLEKSRLLSDRFSAERPKGSFSTLEIQRTEQGDSAMYLCASSHLADSSGNTIYFGEGSWLTVV.

The table lists this clonotype with many counts. The V gene is TRBV7-6, the J gene TRBJ1-3; D unclear. With 4 bases removed from V and 4 bases from J, the gap between germline ends came to 8 bases. This CDR3 has 13 residues. Germline CDR1 and CDR2: SGHVS and FNYEAQ. CDR3 sequence (DNA): TGTGCCAGCAGCTCCCTCGGGGGAAACACCATATATTTT. As protein: CASSSLGGNTIYF.

The chain has TRBV9 and TRBJ2-5; D is undetermined. This CDR3 is 9 amino acids long. Germline lookup yields CDR1 SGDLS and CDR2 YYNGEE. Trimming took 10 bases from V and 5 from J, leaving 6 bases between them. The CDR3 DNA reads as TGTGCCCGCGTGGAGACCCAGTACTTC. Protein: CARVETQYF.

This clonotype occurred a few times. This CDR3 is CASSIVGVGANVLTF. The CDR3 nucleotides are TGTGCCAGTAGTATAGTGGGGGTTGGGGCCAACGTCCTGACTTTC. V usage is TRBV19 and J usage is TRBJ2-6; D possibly matches TRBD1 or TRBD2 (5 bases each). The CDR3 runs 15 residues. V lost 1 base and J lost 3, with 7 bases in between. In germline, CDR1 is LNHDA, CDR2 SQIVND (reference sequence). Using reference TRBV19 and TRBJ2-6 for the parts outside the CDR3, the full variable domain is DGGITQSPKYLFRKEGQNVTLSCEQNLNHDAMYWYRQDPGQGLRLIYYSQIVNDFQKGDIAEGYSVSREKKESFPLTVTSAQKNPTAFYLCASSIVGVGANVLTFGAGSRLTVL.

This clonotype was found a few times. One junction end disagrees with the germline gene, perhaps due to a read error. The V and J genes are TRBV7-6 and TRBJ2-7; TRBD2 matches at 9 bases. The CDR3 runs 14 residues. Per germline, CDR1 SGHVS and CDR2 FNYEAQ. The CDR3 nucleotides read TGTGCCAGCAGCCTATATCCAGCGGGGGGCGAGCAGCACTTC. Its protein product is CASSLYPAGGEQHF.